The rows below give T cell receptor beta chains drawn from one sample of a study of CD8 T cells in ankylosing spondylitis. MiXCR was run by TCRdb on the 5' RACE reads, yielding one entry per CDR3 protein. This table holds around 300,000 distinct CDR3 sequences, approximately 10% found once. Material for sequencing was blood, either unsorted or a sorted T cell fraction (not recorded which). Source of these receptors: a female donor with ankylosing spondylitis or in good health (not recorded which). CDR3s include the opening cysteine and the closing phenylalanine or tryptophan. D genes are given only for firm matches. For some rows the clone size is stated as once, few or many, or as a class when expanded; others skip it.

-	TRBJ1-2	TRBV5-6	-	TGTGCCAGCAGCACCCGGGCCTATGGCTACACCTTC	CASSTRAYGYTF
-	TRBJ1-1	TRBV15	many	TGTGCCACCCAAACCGCGCCATACACTGAAGCTTTCTTT	CATQTAPYTEAFF
-	TRBJ1-1	TRBV7-9	-	TGTGCCAGCAGCCCTCCCACCAACACTGAAGCTTTCTTT	CASSPPTNTEAFF
TRBD1	TRBJ2-3	TRBV5-1	many	TGCGCCAGCAGCCCAATGACAGGGGCGAGCACCTCAGATACGCAGTATTTT	CASSPMTGASTSDTQYF
TRBD1	TRBJ2-3	TRBV10-3	many	TGTGCCACGGAGGACAGGGGGGATACAGATACGCAGTATTTT	CATEDRGDTDTQYF
-	TRBJ2-2	TRBV3-1	few	TGTGCCAGCAGCCAAGAGTCACTAGTCGAGACCGGGGAGCTGTTTTTT	CASSQESLVETGELFF
-	TRBJ2-5	TRBV20-1	many	TGCAGTGCTCTGACCAGTGGGGAGACCCAGTACTTC	CSALTSGETQYF
-	TRBJ1-4	TRBV7-9	few	TGTGCCAGCAGCTCGACAGTGGGGGCAGAAAAACTGTTTTTT	CASSSTVGAEKLFF
TRBD1	TRBJ1-5	TRBV6-1	many	TGTGCCAGCAGTGCTACAGGGGAAGGCAATCAGCCCCAGCATTTT	CASSATGEGNQPQHF
TRBD2	TRBJ2-1	TRBV10-3	many	TGTGCCATCAGTGAGGTCCTAGCGGGGACGATGTTCTTC	CAISEVLAGTMFF
-	TRBJ1-6	TRBV5-1	few	TGCGCCAGCAGCTCGACGGGCCTATTTAATTCACCCCTCCACTTT	CASSSTGLFNSPLHF
TRBD1	TRBJ1-6	TRBV7-2	-	TGTGCCAGCAGCCGACCAGGGGGCTCAATTCAAGCCCTCCACTTT	CASSRPGGSIQALHF
-	TRBJ1-1	TRBV3-1	many	TGTGCCAGCAGCCAAGTAGGGTTGACTGAAGCTTTCTTT	CASSQVGLTEAFF
-	TRBJ1-5	TRBV27	many	TGTGCCAGCAGTCCCCGGGGGGTGAGCAATCAGCCCCAGCATTTT	CASSPRGVSNQPQHF
TRBD1	TRBJ1-2	TRBV20-1	many	TGCAGTGCCCCGACAGGGATGGATGGCTACACCTTC	CSAPTGMDGYTF
TRBD1	TRBJ1-5	TRBV15	many	TGTGCCACCAGCTCCCGGGACAGTAGCAATCAGCCCCAGCATTTT	CATSSRDSSNQPQHF
-	TRBJ2-3	TRBV7-9	many	TGTGCCAGCAGCGGGGACTTCACAGATACGCAGTATTTT	CASSGDFTDTQYF
TRBD1	TRBJ1-1	TRBV29-1	-	TGCAGCGTTGCGTCAGGGGGCAAAGCTTTCTTT	CSVASGGKAFF
-	TRBJ2-2	TRBV12-3/TRBV12-4	many	TGTGCCAGCAGCTTAGGAGGAACCGGGGAGCTGTTTTTT	CASSLGGTGELFF
TRBD2	TRBJ2-2	TRBV7-9	many	TGTGCCAGCAGCCATAAAGAGGGACTAGGGTCTCCCGGGGAGCTGTTTTTT	CASSHKEGLGSPGELFF
TRBD1	TRBJ1-2	TRBV27	few	TGTGCCAGCCGACAGGGGGCTAACTATGGCTACACCTTC	CASRQGANYGYTF
-	TRBJ2-7	TRBV9	many	TGTGCCAGCAGCGAGGGAAGCTCCTACGAGCAGTACTTC	CASSEGSSYEQYF
-	TRBJ1-1	TRBV13	many	TGTGCCAGCAGCTTGGGACTGGGGAACACTGAAGCTTTCTTT	CASSLGLGNTEAFF
-	TRBJ2-5	TRBV11-2	few	TGTGCCAGCAGCTTAGAATTCCTCCAAGGGGAGACCCAGTACTTC	CASSLEFLQGETQYF
TRBD1	TRBJ2-5	TRBV7-8	-	TGTGCCAGCAGCTTAGTCGGGACAGGGGGCGCAGAGACCCAGTACTTC	CASSLVGTGGAETQYF
-	TRBJ1-5	TRBV5-1	-	TGCGCCAGCAGCCCTGGGGTTGATCAGCCCCAGCATTTT	CASSPGVDQPQHF
TRBD2	TRBJ2-7	TRBV7-2	few	TGTGCCAGCAGCACGCGGATCGGGACTAGCGGGTACGAGCAGTACTTC	CASSTRIGTSGYEQYF
-	TRBJ2-3	TRBV7-2	-	TGTGCCAGCAGCTTCAGGTCAGATACGCAGTATTTT	CASSFRSDTQYF
-	TRBJ1-3	TRBV18	few	TGTGCCAGCTCACCACGGGTGGCACAGGGCGCTGGAAACACCATATATTTT	CASSPRVAQGAGNTIYF
-	TRBJ1-6	TRBV4-1	many	TGCGCCAGCAGCCAAGATATCCGGGGGACGGGTTCACCCCTCCACTTT	CASSQDIRGTGSPLHF
TRBD1	TRBJ2-3	TRBV5-5	many	TGTGCCAGCAGCTTGTCGACAGGGGGCTTGGGAGATACGCAGTATTTT	CASSLSTGGLGDTQYF
-	TRBJ2-1	TRBV18	once	TGTGCCAGCTCACCACGACTGGCCCTCTACAATGAGCAGTTCTTC	CASSPRLALYNEQFF
-	TRBJ2-7	TRBV2	-	TGTGCCAGCAGTGATGTGGCGCAGGGAGAGGGCGAGCAGTACTTC	CASSDVAQGEGEQYF
-	TRBJ2-3	TRBV7-9	-	TGTGCCAGCAGCTTGCGGGACCCGCTCACAGATACGCAGTATTTT	CASSLRDPLTDTQYF
TRBD2	TRBJ2-7	TRBV12-3/TRBV12-4	-	TGTGCCAGCAGTTTAAGTGATCCCAGGGAGGGGGAGCAGTACTTC	CASSLSDPREGEQYF
-	TRBJ1-3	TRBV10-3	many	TGTGCCATCTTTGGAGGAAACACCATATATTTT	CAIFGGNTIYF
-	TRBJ2-3	TRBV12-3/TRBV12-4	many	TGTGCCAGCAGTTTATTATCCACAGATACGCAGTATTTT	CASSLLSTDTQYF
-	TRBJ2-7	TRBV3-1	few	TGTGCCAGCAGCCAAGGATGGGACTCCGAGCAGTACTTC	CASSQGWDSEQYF
-	TRBJ1-1	TRBV7-2	many	TGTGCCAGCAGTTCCCGAGCGGGGTACACTGAAGCTTTCTTT	CASSSRAGYTEAFF
-	TRBJ2-7	TRBV6-2/TRBV6-3	many	TGTGCCAGCAGTTATTTCAGCGGGCCGATCTACGAGCAGTACTTC	CASSYFSGPIYEQYF
TRBD1	TRBJ1-2	TRBV6-2/TRBV6-3	many	TGTGCCAGCAGGGCCAGACAGGGGTATGGCTACACCTTC	CASRARQGYGYTF
TRBD1	TRBJ1-2	TRBV28	many	TGTGCCAGCAGCTTAACCGGGACAGGGCTTAACTATGGCTACACCTTC	CASSLTGTGLNYGYTF
-	TRBJ1-1	TRBV7-2	few	TGTGCCAGCAGCTTAGGCAACAGGGTGAACACTGAAGCTTTCTTT	CASSLGNRVNTEAFF
-	TRBJ2-2	TRBV24-1	-	TGTGCCACCAGTGATTCCCACAGGGATCCAACCGGGGAGCTGTTTTTT	CATSDSHRDPTGELFF
-	TRBJ2-7	TRBV5-1	many	TGCGCCAGCCGATCCCGCTCCTACGAGCAGTACTTC	CASRSRSYEQYF
-	TRBJ1-4	TRBV19	few	TGTGCCAGTAGTATGAGGGGCTCTAATGAAAAACTGTTTTTT	CASSMRGSNEKLFF
-	TRBJ1-2	TRBV7-9	once	TGTGCCAGCAGCTTCGGACAGAACTATGGCTGCACCTTC	CASSFGQNYGCTF
TRBD2	TRBJ2-2	TRBV6-5	many	TGTGCCAGCAGTTATTCTTTAGCGGGAGGGCCAACCGGGGAGCTGTTTTTT	CASSYSLAGGPTGELFF
TRBD2	TRBJ2-3	TRBV12-3/TRBV12-4	-	TGTGCCAGCAGACTAGCGGGAGGAGGTTTGGATACGCAGTATTTT	CASRLAGGGLDTQYF
TRBD1	TRBJ2-2	TRBV5-1	many	TGCGCCAGCATAAAGGACAGGGTTGCGAACACCGGGGAGCTGTTTTTT	CASIKDRVANTGELFF
-	TRBJ1-1	TRBV12-3/TRBV12-4	many	TGTGCCAGCAGTTTCGGACGGTGGGAGACTGAAGCTTTCTTT	CASSFGRWETEAFF
-	TRBJ1-4	TRBV12-3/TRBV12-4	many	TGTGCCAGCCGAAGGACCGACCGTAATGAAAAACTGTTTTTT	CASRRTDRNEKLFF
TRBD1	TRBJ1-3	TRBV5-6	few	TGTGCCAGCAGCTTGGGGACAGGGAAGAGAGGAATGGGAAACACCATATATTTT	CASSLGTGKRGMGNTIYF
-	TRBJ2-3	TRBV4-1	-	TGCGCCAGCAGCCAAGTCCTCCCGGGCGCAGATACGCAGTATTTT	CASSQVLPGADTQYF
-	TRBJ1-3	TRBV29-1	once	TGCAGCGTTTCATTCGAAAACACCATATATTTT	CSVSFENTIYF
-	TRBJ2-1	TRBV5-1	many	TGCGCCAGCAGCTTATCTACCTACAATGAGCAGTTCTTC	CASSLSTYNEQFF
TRBD1	TRBJ2-1	TRBV5-6	-	TGTGCCAGCAGCCTTCGGCGGTTGGGGACAGACCCGTTCTTC	CASSLRRLGTDPFF
TRBD2	TRBJ2-1	TRBV30	few	TGTGCCTGGGGACTAGCGGCCCCTTGGGATGAGCAGTTCTTC	CAWGLAAPWDEQFF
-	TRBJ2-7	TRBV29-1	many	TGCAGCGCTCGGGGGCAGGGTTGGTACGAGCAGTACTTC	CSARGQGWYEQYF
-	TRBJ2-7	TRBV20-1	many	TGCAGTGCTAGAAGGCGGGGTGGAGACTACGAGCAGTACTTC	CSARRRGGDYEQYF